This paragraph reports one TCR beta chain. A much larger clone sits a single nucleotide away, making a read error possible. No DNA is shown, since the ends of the CDR3 on it are uncertain; the CDR3 is the one TCRdb lists. This sample was taken from a study of CD8+CD57+ T cells in acquired aplastic anemia. Genomic DNA acted as the template from which TCR beta VDJ combination and CDR3 sequence profiling were carried out. In TCRdb, the reads were re-called with MiXCR into one record per CDR3 protein. Of fewer than 300,000 distinct CDR3 sequences detected, 82% appear once; the ten largest clones hold roughly two fifths. Both ends counted, the CDR3 spans 22 residues. Germline loops: CDR1 PRHDT, CDR2 FYEKMQ (reference sequence). Before being chosen for sequencing, patients had shown CD8+CD57+ cell expansion by flow cytometry. Blood came from patients not yet given any therapy.

The V call is TRBV13, the J call TRBJ2-1; no DNA check was done on the table's D call, TRBD2. Specimen: sorted CD4+, CD8+, or CD8+CD57+ T cells (not recorded which) from PBMCs. The sequence was obtained from a human donor with aplastic anemia. CDR3 region: CDSSLYICSARALAGEYNEQFF.